This T cell receptor (beta chain) comes out of a study of T cells in localized non-small cell lung cancer (dated by TCRdb to 2018 to 2021). Turning to the overall study: Comparing tumors with uninvolved tumor-adjacent lungs, the study looked at the T cell repertoires of roughly 250 patients with early-stage NSCLC. The cohort consisted of 236 treatment-naive NSCLC patients whose localized lung tumors had been resected. A mean age of around 66 years was recorded for the NSCLC patients, of whom some 130 were male and more than 95 were female. Summary of the overall study and its limitations: Multi-region tumor sequencing was not performed, so intratumor heterogeneity could not be excluded. Higher T cell density in blood was associated with longer overall survival, whereas higher clonality in adjacent lung was associated with shorter survival. Because of the exploratory design, TCR variables were selected using unadjusted p-values without false-discovery rate correction. Of the top 100 tumor clones, a median of approximately 60 were detected in paired uninvolved adjacent lung; around 27 were also among that lung's top 100. Uninvolved tumor-adjacent lung showed the highest T cell clonality, higher than tumor, which suggests more focused antigenic responses in the adjacent lung.

At diagnosis, peripheral blood, uninvolved tumor-adjacent lung and tumor were collected and were preserved as a mix of fresh-frozen and FFPE material. Blood samples were analyzed as peripheral blood mononuclear cells for TCR repertoire profiling. The immunoSEQ Assay was used to sequence TCR beta CDR3 regions from DNA. Per the authors' processing: To compute T cell density, TCR beta template counts were normalized to usable DNA, which was estimated by amplifying housekeeping genes. Richness was estimated using the preseqR package, with extrapolation to 400,000 templates for PBMC samples and to 120,000 templates for tissue samples. Clonality was calculated as one minus Pielou's evenness. Differential abundance testing on productive amino-acid clonotypes, with a minimum total count of 5 and an alpha of 0.1, was used to identify tissue-enriched TCRs. The Jaccard Index and the Morisita Overlap Index were used to measure how much the repertoires overlapped between compartments. GLIPH grouped TCR beta CDR3s together with public tetramer-defined viral CDR3s, and a viral motif had to include at least three viral sequences and show V-gene enrichment. TCRdb provides this immuneACCESS table in a form limited to in-frame rearrangements. Some clones are lacking; in checked studies, under half of them reflect an unresolved V gene, and why the rest are absent is not known. That table gives V, J and clone size, and the DNA gave D and trimming. The table for this sample lists about 70,000 clones; around 85% of them were counted only once. Clones ranked in the top ten supply about a fifth of the sample.

The CDR3 numbers 12 residues from cysteine through phenylalanine. The sequence is cut down to CDR3 DNA, 36 bases in frame from base 1. For CDR1 and CDR2, the germline V gene (reference sequence) lists PRHDT and FYEKMQ. Relative to germline, V is 2 bases shorter and J is 7 bases shorter, with 8 bases between their ends. Remarks on this clone: Its antigen is still unknown. Base-call qualities are not available, and no considerably larger clone is one nucleotide away.

The chain is assembled from TRBV13 and TRBJ1-2; the D gene is perhaps TRBD1, from 5 matching bases. The receptor was derived from an older male donor with stage III squamous cell lung carcinoma. Sequences were derived from peripheral blood, sampled before any cancer treatment. The sequenced DNA: TGTGCCAGCAGCTTATTGAGGGGTGGCTACACCTTC. Translated, it reads CASSLLRGGYTF.